This entry concerns a single T cell receptor (beta chain). The sample belongs to a study of blood T cell repertoires in COVID-19. In the study overall: Collection of acute and convalescent COVID-19 samples took place in the United States, Italy and Spain.

Per the study methods: Reference gene primers were amplified, and this amplification served to estimate nucleated cell counts. Measured with immunoSEQ multiplex PCR; TCRdb has only the in-frame clones, and not every one. The V and J calls and clone size come from that table; D and trimming were worked out from the DNA. The table includes some 250,000 clones, roughly 90% detected once. Trimming left V 1 base short and J 1 base short, with 10 bases between. The CDR3 extends over 16 amino acids. The germline V gene has CDR1 LNHDA and CDR2 SQIVND (reference sequence). V and J are TRBV19 and TRBJ1-4, with D tentatively TRBD1 (5 bases). The source of this sequence is a man aged 55 to 70 who had recovered from COVID-19. Sample: peripheral blood. The CDR3 region has the DNA TGTGCCAGTAGTATAGGGGGCCAGGGAACTAATGAAAAACTGTTTTTT. It codes for CASSIGGQGTNEKLFF.